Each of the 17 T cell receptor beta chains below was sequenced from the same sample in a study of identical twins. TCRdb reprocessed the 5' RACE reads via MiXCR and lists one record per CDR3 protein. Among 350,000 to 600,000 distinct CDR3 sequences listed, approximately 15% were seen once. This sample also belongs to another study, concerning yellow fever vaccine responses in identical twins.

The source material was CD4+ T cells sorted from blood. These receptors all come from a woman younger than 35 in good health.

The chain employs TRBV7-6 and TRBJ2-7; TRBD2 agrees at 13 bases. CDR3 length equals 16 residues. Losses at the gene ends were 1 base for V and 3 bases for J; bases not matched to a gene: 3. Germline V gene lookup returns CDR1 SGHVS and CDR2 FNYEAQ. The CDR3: CASSLDRLAGGYEQYF. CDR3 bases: TGTGCCAGCAGCTTAGATCGACTAGCGGGGGGCTACGAGCAGTACTTC.

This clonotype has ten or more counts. The CDR3 bases are TGCGCCAGCAGCTTGGAAGGACAGGGGGGTCGGGAGCAGTACTTC. This encodes CASSLEGQGGREQYF. The chain couples TRBV5-1 to TRBJ2-7; 10 bases are shared with TRBD1. With V trimmed by 0 bases and J by 7 bases, 7 bases remained unmatched. The germline CDR1 and CDR2 sequences are SGHRS and YFSETQ. This CDR3 is 15 amino acids long.

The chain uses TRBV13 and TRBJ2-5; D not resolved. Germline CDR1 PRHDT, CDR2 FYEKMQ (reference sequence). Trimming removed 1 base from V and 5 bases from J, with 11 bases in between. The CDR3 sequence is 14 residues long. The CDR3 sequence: CASSLDRTAETQYF. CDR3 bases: TGTGCCAGCAGCTTAGATAGGACCGCCGAGACCCAGTACTTC.

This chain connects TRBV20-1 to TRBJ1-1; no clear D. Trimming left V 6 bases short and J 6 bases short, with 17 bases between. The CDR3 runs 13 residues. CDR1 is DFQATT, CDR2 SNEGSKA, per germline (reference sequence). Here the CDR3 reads CSAEGVSLPEAFF. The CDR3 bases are TGCAGTGCCGAAGGAGTCTCGTTGCCTGAAGCTTTCTTT.

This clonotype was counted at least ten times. The CDR3: CASISSQGAPEAFF. For the CDR3, the DNA is TGTGCCAGCATTTCCTCACAGGGGGCACCTGAAGCTTTCTTT. The chain employs TRBV6-5 and TRBJ1-1, with TRBD1 matching over 9 bases. Germline CDR1 and CDR2: MNHEY and SVGAGI. This CDR3 is built from 14 residues. Trimming took 7 bases from V and 6 from J; bases not matched to a gene: 9.

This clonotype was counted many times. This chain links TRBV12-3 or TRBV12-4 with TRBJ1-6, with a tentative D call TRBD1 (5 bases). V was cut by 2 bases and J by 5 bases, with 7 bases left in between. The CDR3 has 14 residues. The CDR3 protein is CASSLRRDNSPLHF. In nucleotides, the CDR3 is TGTGCCAGCAGTTTACGCAGGGATAATTCACCCCTCCACTTT.

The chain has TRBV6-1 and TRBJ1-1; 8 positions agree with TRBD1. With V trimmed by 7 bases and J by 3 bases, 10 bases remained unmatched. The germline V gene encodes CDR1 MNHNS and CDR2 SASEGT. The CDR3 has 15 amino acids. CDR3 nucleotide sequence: TGTGCCAGCAAATCACAGGGGGTGGGGGACACTGAAGCTTTCTTT. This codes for CASKSQGVGDTEAFF.

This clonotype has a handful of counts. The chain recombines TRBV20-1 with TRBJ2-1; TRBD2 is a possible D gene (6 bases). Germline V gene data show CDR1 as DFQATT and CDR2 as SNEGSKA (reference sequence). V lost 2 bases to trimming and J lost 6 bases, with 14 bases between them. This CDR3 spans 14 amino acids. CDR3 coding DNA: TGCAGTGCTAGAAGACTAGGAGAAGGCAATGAGCAGTTCTTC. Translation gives CSARRLGEGNEQFF.

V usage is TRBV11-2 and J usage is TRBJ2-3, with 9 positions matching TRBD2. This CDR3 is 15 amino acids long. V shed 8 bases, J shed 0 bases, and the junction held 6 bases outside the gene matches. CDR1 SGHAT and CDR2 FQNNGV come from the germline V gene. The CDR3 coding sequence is TGTGCCAGCCGACCTAGCGGGGCTAGCACAGATACGCAGTATTTT. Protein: CASRPSGASTDTQYF.

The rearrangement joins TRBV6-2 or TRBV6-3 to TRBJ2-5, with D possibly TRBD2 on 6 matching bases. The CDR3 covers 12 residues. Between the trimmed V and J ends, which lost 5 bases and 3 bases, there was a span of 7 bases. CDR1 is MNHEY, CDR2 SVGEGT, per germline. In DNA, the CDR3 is TGTGCCAGCAGTCGGACTAAAGAGACCCAGTACTTC. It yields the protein CASSRTKETQYF.

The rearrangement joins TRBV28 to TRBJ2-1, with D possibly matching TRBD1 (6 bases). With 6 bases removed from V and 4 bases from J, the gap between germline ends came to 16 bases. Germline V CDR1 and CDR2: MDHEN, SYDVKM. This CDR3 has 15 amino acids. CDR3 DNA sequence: TGTGCCAGCAGCGATCCAGGGGATGGGTACAATGAGCAGTTCTTC. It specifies CASSDPGDGYNEQFF.

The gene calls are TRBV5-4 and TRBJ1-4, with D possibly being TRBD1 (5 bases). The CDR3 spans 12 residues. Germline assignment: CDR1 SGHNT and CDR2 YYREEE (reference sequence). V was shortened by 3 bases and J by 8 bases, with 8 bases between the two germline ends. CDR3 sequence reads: CASSWGGEKLFF. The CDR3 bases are TGTGCCAGCAGCTGGGGGGGAGAAAAACTGTTTTTT.

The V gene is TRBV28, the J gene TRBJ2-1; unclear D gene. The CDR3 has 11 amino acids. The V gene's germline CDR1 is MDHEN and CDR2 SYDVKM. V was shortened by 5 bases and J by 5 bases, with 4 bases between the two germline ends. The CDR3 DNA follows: TGTGCCAGCAGTATAAACAATGAGCAGTTCTTC. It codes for CASSINNEQFF.

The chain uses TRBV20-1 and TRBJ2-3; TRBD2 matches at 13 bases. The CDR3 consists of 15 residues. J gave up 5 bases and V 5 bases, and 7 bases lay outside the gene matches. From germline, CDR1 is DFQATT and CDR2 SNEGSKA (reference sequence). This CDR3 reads CSAHTSGGAKDTQYF. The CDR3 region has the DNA TGCAGTGCTCACACTAGCGGGGGGGCAAAAGATACGCAGTATTTT.

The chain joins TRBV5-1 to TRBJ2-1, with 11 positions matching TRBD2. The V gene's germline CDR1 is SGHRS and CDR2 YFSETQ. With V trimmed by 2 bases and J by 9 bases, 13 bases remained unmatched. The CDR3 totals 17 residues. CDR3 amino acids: CASSFFQLAGVWGEQFF. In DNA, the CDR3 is TGCGCCAGCAGCTTCTTCCAACTAGCGGGAGTCTGGGGTGAGCAGTTCTTC.

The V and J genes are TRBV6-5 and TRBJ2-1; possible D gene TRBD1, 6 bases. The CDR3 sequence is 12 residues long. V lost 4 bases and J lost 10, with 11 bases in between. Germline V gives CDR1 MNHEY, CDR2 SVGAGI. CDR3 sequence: CASSSQTGEQFF. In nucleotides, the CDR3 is TGTGCCAGCAGTTCCCAAACAGGGGAGCAGTTCTTC.

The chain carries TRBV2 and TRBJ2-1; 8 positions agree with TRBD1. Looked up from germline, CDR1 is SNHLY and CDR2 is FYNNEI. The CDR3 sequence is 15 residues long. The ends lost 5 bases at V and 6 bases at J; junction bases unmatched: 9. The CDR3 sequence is CASSRGQGVGNEQFF. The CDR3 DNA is TGTGCCAGCAGTAGAGGACAGGGAGTAGGCAATGAGCAGTTCTTC.